This TCR beta chain was sequenced for a study of T cell responses to AZD1222 COVID-19 vaccine. Points from the study as a whole: In a largely white British group with more females than males, clonal diversity was possibly underestimated. Repertoire samples came only from after the peak T cell response.

To note about this clone: The antigen is not known.

TCRdb's table, derived via immunoSEQ multiplex PCR, lists solely in-frame clones and lacks some. The sample carries 150,000 to 190,000 clones, 85% to 95% recorded once. The source was peripheral blood, collected 28 days after the second AZD1222 dose. The receptor's source is an adult who received the AZD1222 COVID-19 vaccine.

CDR3 region: CASSPRLAGGIDTQYF. CDR3 coding DNA: TGTGCCAGCAGTCCGAGACTAGCGGGAGGTATAGATACGCAGTATTTT. V and J are TRBV27 and TRBJ2-3, with 13 bases matching TRBD2. Per the germline V gene, CDR1 is MNHEY and CDR2 is SMNVEV (reference sequence). The ends lost 5 bases at V and 5 bases at J; junction bases unmatched: 7. There are 16 residues in the CDR3.